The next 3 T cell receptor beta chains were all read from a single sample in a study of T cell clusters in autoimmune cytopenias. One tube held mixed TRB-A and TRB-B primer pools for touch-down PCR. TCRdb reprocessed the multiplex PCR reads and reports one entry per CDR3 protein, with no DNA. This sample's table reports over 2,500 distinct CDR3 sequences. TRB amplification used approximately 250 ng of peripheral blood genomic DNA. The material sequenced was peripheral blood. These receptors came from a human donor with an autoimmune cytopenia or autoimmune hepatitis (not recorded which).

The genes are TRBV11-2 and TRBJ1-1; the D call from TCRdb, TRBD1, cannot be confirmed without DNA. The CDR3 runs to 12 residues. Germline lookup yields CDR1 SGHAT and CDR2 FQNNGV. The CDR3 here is CASSQGNTEAFF.

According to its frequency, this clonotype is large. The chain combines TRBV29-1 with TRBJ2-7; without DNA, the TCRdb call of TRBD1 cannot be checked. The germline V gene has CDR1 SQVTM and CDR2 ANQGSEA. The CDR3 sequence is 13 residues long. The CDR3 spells CSALTGRNYEQYF.

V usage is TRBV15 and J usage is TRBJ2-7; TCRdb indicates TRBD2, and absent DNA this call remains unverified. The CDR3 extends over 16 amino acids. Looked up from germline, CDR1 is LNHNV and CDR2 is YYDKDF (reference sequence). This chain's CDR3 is CATSGLAGNQDFEQYF.